The rows below give T cell receptor beta chains drawn from one sample of a study of T cells in Graves' hyperthyroidism and ophthalmopathy. A single record per CDR3 protein comes from TCRdb applying MiXCR to the multiplex PCR reads. Of around 690,000 distinct CDR3 sequences listed, about 18% are singletons. The sample was blood. These receptors came from a man aged 50 or older with Graves' hyperthyroidism. CDR3s include the opening cysteine and the closing phenylalanine or tryptophan. The D gene is left open where the match is weak. Some rows have no size entry. The others give once, few or many, or a class for an expanded clone.

TRBV20-1	TRBJ2-1	NA	TRBD2	CSARGGGRNEQFF	TGCAGTGCTAGAGGGGGCGGGAGAAATGAGCAGTTCTTC
TRBV6-1	TRBJ1-3	many	TRBD1	CASSQRTGWSGNTIYF	TGTGCCAGCAGTCAAAGGACAGGGTGGTCTGGAAACACCATATATTTT
TRBV28	TRBJ2-2	many	TRBD1	CASRDRPSGELFF	TGTGCCAGCCGGGACAGGCCCTCCGGGGAGCTGTTTTTT
TRBV7-2	TRBJ2-7	many	TRBD2	CASDSGTSGSSPYEQYF	TGTGCCAGCGATTCCGGGACTAGCGGGAGTTCACCCTACGAGCAGTACTTC
TRBV27	TRBJ1-1	many	TRBD1	CASLDRGSTEAFF	TGTGCCAGCCTTGACAGGGGAAGCACTGAAGCTTTCTTT
TRBV18	TRBJ2-3	few	NA	CASSPPSYTDTQYF	TGTGCCAGCTCACCACCGAGCTACACAGATACGCAGTATTTT
TRBV5-4	TRBJ2-1	NA	TRBD2	CASSRGGGLAYNEQFF	TGTGCCAGCAGCCGGGGAGGGGGACTAGCATACAATGAGCAGTTCTTC
TRBV7-9	TRBJ2-2	NA	NA	CASSHGQTGELFF	TGTGCCAGCAGTCACGGACAGACCGGGGAGCTGTTTTTT
TRBV7-7	TRBJ2-5	many	TRBD1	CASSLGSTGTGGRETQYF	TGTGCTAGCAGCTTAGGTTCCACCGGGACAGGGGGCCGAGAGACCCAGTACTTC
TRBV12-3/TRBV12-4	TRBJ2-3	many	TRBD2	CASTPSYSGATDTQYF	TGTGCCAGCACCCCTTCATATAGCGGGGCCACAGATACGCAGTATTTT
TRBV28	TRBJ1-1	NA	TRBD1	CASSTTGTGSTEAFF	TGTGCCAGCAGTACTACCGGGACAGGGTCCACTGAAGCTTTCTTT
TRBV6-1	TRBJ2-6	many	NA	CASSRTVLSGANVLTF	TGTGCCAGCAGCAGAACGGTACTCTCTGGGGCCAACGTCCTGACTTTC
TRBV9	TRBJ2-2	NA	NA	CASSEDGTGELFF	TGTGCCAGCAGCGAGGACGGAACCGGGGAGCTGTTTTTT
TRBV7-8	TRBJ1-1	NA	NA	CASSLFEGLRDTEAFF	TGTGCCAGCAGCTTATTTGAGGGGTTGAGGGACACTGAAGCTTTCTTT
TRBV12-3/TRBV12-4	TRBJ1-3	many	NA	CASSDPPGGASGNTIYF	TGTGCCAGCAGCGATCCCCCCGGGGGGGCAAGTGGAAACACCATATATTTT
TRBV10-2	TRBJ2-1	many	TRBD2	CASSWYSGSGDEQFF	TGCGCCAGCAGTTGGTATAGCGGGAGCGGCGATGAGCAGTTCTTC
TRBV11-2	TRBJ2-7	many	NA	CASSFGIYEQYF	TGTGCCAGCAGCTTTGGAATCTACGAGCAGTACTTC
TRBV28	TRBJ1-1	many	NA	CASSAWENTEAFF	TGTGCCAGCTCCGCCTGGGAGAACACTGAAGCTTTCTTT
TRBV20-1	TRBJ1-4	NA	NA	CSARDLVEAGTRVEKLFF	TGCAGTGCTAGAGATTTGGTGGAAGCCGGGACAAGAGTGGAAAAACTGTTTTTT
TRBV27	TRBJ1-2	many	NA	CASSGLAGLGYGYTF	TGTGCCAGCAGTGGCCTGGCAGGACTAGGCTATGGCTACACCTTC
TRBV3-1	TRBJ1-4	few	NA	CASSQKGAEKLFF	TGTGCCAGCAGCCAAAAAGGGGCGGAAAAACTGTTTTTT
TRBV6-5	TRBJ1-1	many	NA	CASSYRRKGFTEAFF	TGTGCCAGCAGTTACCGCCGTAAAGGTTTCACTGAAGCTTTCTTT
TRBV28	TRBJ1-6	many	NA	CASSLTGQNSPLHF	TGTGCCAGCAGTTTAACCGGACAGAATTCACCCCTCCACTTT
TRBV29-1	TRBJ1-1	few	TRBD1	CSALGQGTEAFF	TGCAGCGCTTTAGGACAGGGGACTGAAGCTTTCTTT
TRBV4-1	TRBJ2-4	NA	NA	CASSQPGKTLENIQYF	TGCGCCAGCAGCCAACCCGGCAAGACTTTGGAAAACATTCAGTACTTC
TRBV11-3	TRBJ2-2	NA	NA	CASSLDFRGGPRLFF	TGTGCCAGCAGCTTAGATTTCAGGGGGGGGCCCAGGCTGTTTTTT
TRBV6-1	TRBJ2-2	NA	NA	CASGHLNTGELFF	TGTGCCAGCGGACACCTGAACACCGGGGAGCTGTTTTTT
TRBV5-6	TRBJ2-7	many	NA	CASSWGQHPEQYF	TGTGCCAGCAGCTGGGGACAACACCCCGAGCAGTACTTC
TRBV7-8	TRBJ2-2	many	NA	CASSPVPNTGELFF	TGTGCCAGCAGCCCGGTACCGAACACCGGGGAGCTGTTTTTT
TRBV7-2	TRBJ1-4	few	TRBD1	CASSSPDRLGEKLFF	TGTGCCAGCAGCTCGCCGGACAGGCTGGGGGAAAAACTGTTTTTT
TRBV2	TRBJ1-3	many	NA	CASAGEVSGNTIYF	TGTGCCAGCGCGGGGGAAGTCTCTGGAAACACCATATATTTT
TRBV12-3/TRBV12-4	TRBJ1-2	NA	TRBD1	CASSPRDRGSPLDGYTF	TGTGCCAGCAGCCCCCGGGACAGGGGCTCCCCTTTGGATGGCTACACCTTC
TRBV28	TRBJ2-5	once	TRBD1	CASRETGGSSQETQYF	TGTGCCAGCAGAGAAACAGGGGGCTCGTCACAAGAGACCCAGTACTTC
TRBV5-1	TRBJ2-2	NA	NA	CASSLYGLTNTGELFF	TGCGCCAGCAGCTTGTACGGACTCACAAACACCGGGGAGCTGTTTTTT
TRBV5-1	TRBJ2-3	NA	TRBD1	CASSSDRERTDTQYF	TGCGCCAGCAGCTCAGACAGGGAGAGGACAGATACGCAGTATTTT
TRBV29-1	TRBJ2-7	many	NA	CSAMNGSVTEQYF	TGCAGCGCCATGAATGGGTCCGTAACCGAGCAGTACTTC
TRBV29-1	TRBJ1-4	NA	NA	CSVSGSTGGEKLFF	TGCAGCGTTTCAGGGTCAACTGGTGGGGAAAAACTGTTTTTT
TRBV6-1	TRBJ2-2	many	TRBD2	CASSLGLAVTGELFF	TGTGCCAGCAGTTTGGGACTAGCGGTCACCGGGGAGCTGTTTTTT
TRBV6-1	TRBJ1-6	many	TRBD1	CASTRGVNSPLHF	TGTGCCAGCACCAGGGGGGTAAATTCACCCCTCCACTTT
TRBV6-1	TRBJ1-1	many	NA	CASRRSYQWKNTEAFF	TGTGCCAGCAGGCGCAGCTATCAGTGGAAGAACACTGAAGCTTTCTTT
TRBV6-1	TRBJ2-1	NA	NA	CATLVNGGNNEQSF	TGTGCCACCCTTGTGAACGGGGGAAACAATGAGCAGTCCTTC
TRBV2	TRBJ2-2	many	TRBD2	CAAREVGWTSNTGELFF	TGTGCCGCCCGTGAAGTAGGATGGACTAGCAACACCGGGGAGCTGTTTTTT
TRBV4-1	TRBJ2-1	NA	TRBD1	CASSLRQGPVNGNEQFF	TGCGCCAGCAGCTTGAGACAGGGGCCCGTCAATGGCAATGAGCAGTTCTTC
TRBV28	TRBJ1-1	many	TRBD1	CASSLYTQGATEAFF	TGTGCCAGCAGTTTATACACACAGGGGGCCACTGAAGCTTTCTTT
TRBV28	TRBJ2-5	many	TRBD1	CASRPTGAYETQYF	TGTGCCAGCAGGCCAACAGGGGCGTATGAGACCCAGTACTTC
TRBV4-1	TRBJ1-4	NA	TRBD1	CASSLGTGSTTNEKLFF	TGCGCCAGCAGCCTGGGGACAGGGTCAACAACTAATGAAAAACTGTTTTTT
TRBV6-2/TRBV6-3	TRBJ2-1	many	NA	CASSSGDVIYNEQFF	TGTGCCAGCAGTTCCGGGGATGTTATCTACAATGAGCAGTTCTTC
TRBV2	TRBJ2-1	many	TRBD1	CASSAGTGVNEQFF	TGTGCCAGCAGTGCGGGGACAGGGGTCAATGAGCAGTTCTTC
TRBV25-1	TRBJ1-2	many	NA	CASSEFGRGEKANYGYTF	TGTGCCAGCAGTGAATTCGGAAGGGGCGAAAAAGCTAACTATGGCTACACCTTC
TRBV7-9	TRBJ1-1	many	NA	CASSSGSGGNTEAFF	TGTGCCAGCAGCTCCGGAAGCGGGGGGAACACTGAAGCTTTCTTT
TRBV9	TRBJ2-7	many	TRBD2	CASSVADAGGSEQYF	TGTGCCAGCAGCGTAGCGGACGCGGGGGGCTCCGAGCAGTACTTC
TRBV6-1	TRBJ2-7	few	NA	CASNAGSSYEQYF	TGTGCCAGCAACGCGGGTAGCTCCTACGAGCAGTACTTC